The 11 T cell receptor beta chains listed next were all sequenced from one sample in a study of blood T cells in healthy people across ages. For the second PCR, which ran for roughly 6 to 12 cycles, a sample-barcoded 5' primer and a J-beta primer mix were used. TCRdb fed the 5' RACE reads into MiXCR, producing one record per CDR3 protein. The sample shows around 900,000 distinct CDR3 sequences, roughly 47% of them seen only once. The specimen sequenced was blood. The receptors originated from a woman aged 55-69 years in good health.

This rearrangement joins TRBV7-3 to TRBJ2-1; 9 nucleotides align to TRBD1. CDR3 size: 17 residues. The V and J ends lost 2 bases and 8 bases, in that order; junction bases with no gene match: 13. Germline V gene lookup returns CDR1 SGHTA and CDR2 FQGTGA. The CDR3 protein is CASSLRGPGTGYDEQFF. CDR3 DNA sequence: TGTGCCAGCAGCTTACGAGGACCCGGGACAGGGTATGATGAGCAGTTCTTC. Full variable domain (remainder filled in from reference TRBV7-3 and TRBJ2-1): GAGVSQTPSNKVTEKGKYVELRCDPISGHTALYWYRQSLGQGPEFLIYFQGTGAADDSGLPNDRFFAVRPEGSVSTLKIQRTERGDSAVYLCASSLRGPGTGYDEQFFGPGTRLTVL.

The chain joins TRBV6-1 to TRBJ2-3; D perhaps matches TRBD2 (6 bases). The CDR3 has 12 residues. Trimming left V 8 bases short and J 4 bases short, with 10 bases between. CDR1 MNHNS and CDR2 SASEGT come from the germline V gene. CDR3 loop: CASRGSPDTQYF. Here the CDR3 DNA reads TGTGCCAGCCGGGGGTCACCAGATACGCAGTATTTT.

This clonotype was seen once. The rearrangement uses TRBV2 and TRBJ2-5, with unresolved D. Per germline, CDR1 SNHLY and CDR2 FYNNEI. Trimming removed 6 bases at V and 11 bases at J, with 22 bases between. CDR3 length: 14 amino acids. CDR3 in amino acids: CASRKDGDLNEQYF. The CDR3 DNA sequence: TGTGCCAGCAGGAAGGACGGAGACCTCAATGAGCAGTACTTC.

V and J are TRBV29-1 and TRBJ2-3; D is perhaps TRBD2 (6 bases). The CDR3 contains 14 residues. Per the germline V gene, CDR1 is SQVTM and CDR2 is ANQGSEA. Deletions cut 0 bases from V and 2 bases from J, with 9 bases between. The CDR3 is CSVEDRDFTDTQYF. DNA for the CDR3: TGCAGCGTTGAAGATCGGGACTTCACAGATACGCAGTATTTT.

This clonotype showed up just once. The chain has TRBV5-5 and TRBJ2-7; D not resolved. The CDR3 has 13 amino acids. Trimming took 1 base from V and 5 from J, leaving 10 bases between them. CDR1 and CDR2 (germline): SGHKS, YYEKEE (reference sequence). The CDR3 nucleotides read TGTGCCAGCAGCTTGACGGGTAAGGACGAGCAGTACTTC. It specifies CASSLTGKDEQYF. Together with reference TRBV5-5 and TRBJ2-7, the CDR3 gives the full variable domain: DAGVTQSPTHLIKTRGQQVTLRCSPISGHKSVSWYQQVLGQGPQFIFQYYEKEERGRGNFPDRFSARQFPNYSSELNVNALLLGDSALYLCASSLTGKDEQYFGPGTRLTVT.

The V call is TRBV5-1, the J call TRBJ2-5; D remains ambiguous. CDR1 and CDR2 from the germline V gene are SGHRS and YFSETQ. This CDR3 is built from 14 residues. V was cut by 0 bases and J by 11 bases, with 17 bases left in between. The DNA of the CDR3 is TGCGCCAGCAGCTTGGATCCTAGTTCTCGAGAGCAGTACTTC. Protein: CASSLDPSSREQYF.

The V and J genes are TRBV12-3 or TRBV12-4 and TRBJ2-2, with TRBD2 identical over 12 bases. This CDR3 is 15 amino acids long. The V segment lost 6 bases and the J segment 6 bases; nucleotides outside the gene matches: 5. The CDR3 region is CASRSSGRAPGELFF. The CDR3 DNA sequence: TGTGCCAGCAGGTCTAGCGGGAGGGCCCCCGGGGAGCTGTTTTTT.

This clonotype has a handful of counts. The gene calls are TRBV11-2 and TRBJ2-7, with 7 bases that match TRBD1. The CDR3 totals 13 residues. V was clipped by 5 bases and J by 10 bases; unmatched bases: 11. The germline V gene has CDR1 SGHAT and CDR2 FQNNGV. This CDR3 is CASSPSRDSGQYF. As DNA, the CDR3 is TGTGCCAGCAGCCCCTCCCGGGACAGCGGTCAGTACTTC.

This clonotype occurred a few times. J is TRBJ2-1 and V is TRBV5-1, with TRBD2 identical over 12 bases. Per germline, CDR1 SGHRS and CDR2 YFSETQ. V gave up 0 bases and J gave up 3 bases; unmatched junction bases: 4. The CDR3 sequence is 17 residues long. CDR3 sequence: CASSLAPTSGGYNEQFF. The CDR3 DNA reads as TGCGCCAGCAGCTTGGCTCCGACTAGCGGGGGCTACAATGAGCAGTTCTTC. Based on the CDR3 plus reference TRBV5-1 and TRBJ2-1, the full variable domain is KAGVTQTPRYLIKTRGQQVTLSCSPISGHRSVSWYQQTPGQGLQFLFEYFSETQRNKGNFPGRFSGRQFSNSRSEMNVSTLELGDSALYLCASSLAPTSGGYNEQFFGPGTRLTVL.

This clonotype occurred a few times. J is TRBJ2-3 and V is TRBV6-1; D might be TRBD1 (6 bases). The CDR3 sequence is 15 residues long. The germline CDR1 and CDR2 sequences are MNHNS and SASEGT. Trimming took 7 bases from V and 1 from J, leaving 15 bases between them. CDR3 nucleotides: TGTGCCAGCACCCTCTGGGACATAGGCACAGATACGCAGTATTTT. It is translated as CASTLWDIGTDTQYF.

The DNA for the CDR3 is TGCAGTGCTTCGACAGGGGGCGATGAGACCCAGTACTTC. Protein: CSASTGGDETQYF. V usage is TRBV20-1 and J usage is TRBJ2-5; 10 nucleotides align to TRBD1. The CDR3 length is 13 residues. Germline V gene lookup returns CDR1 DFQATT and CDR2 SNEGSKA (reference sequence). Unmatched junction bases numbered 5, after V lost 5 bases and J lost 5 bases.